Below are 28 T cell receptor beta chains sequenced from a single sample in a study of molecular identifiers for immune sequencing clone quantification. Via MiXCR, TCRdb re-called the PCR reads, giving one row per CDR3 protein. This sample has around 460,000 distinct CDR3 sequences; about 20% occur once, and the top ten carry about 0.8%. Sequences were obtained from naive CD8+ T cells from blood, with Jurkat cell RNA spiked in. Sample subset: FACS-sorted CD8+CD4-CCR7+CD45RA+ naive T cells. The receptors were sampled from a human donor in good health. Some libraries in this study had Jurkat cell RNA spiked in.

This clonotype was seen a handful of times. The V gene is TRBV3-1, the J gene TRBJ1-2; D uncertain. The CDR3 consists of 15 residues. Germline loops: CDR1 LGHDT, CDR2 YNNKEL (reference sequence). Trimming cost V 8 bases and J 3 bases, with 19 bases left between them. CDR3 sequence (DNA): TGTGCCAGCCGCCCGAACTACCGGGAAGACTATGGCTACACCTTC. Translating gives CASRPNYREDYGYTF.

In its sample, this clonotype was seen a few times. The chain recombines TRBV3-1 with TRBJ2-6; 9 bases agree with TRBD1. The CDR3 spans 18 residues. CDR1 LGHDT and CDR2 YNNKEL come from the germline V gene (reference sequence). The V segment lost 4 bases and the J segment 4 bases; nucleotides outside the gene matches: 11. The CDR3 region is CASSPGGTGFSGANVLTF. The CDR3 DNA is TGTGCCAGCAGCCCAGGCGGGACAGGGTTCTCCGGGGCCAACGTCCTGACTTTC.

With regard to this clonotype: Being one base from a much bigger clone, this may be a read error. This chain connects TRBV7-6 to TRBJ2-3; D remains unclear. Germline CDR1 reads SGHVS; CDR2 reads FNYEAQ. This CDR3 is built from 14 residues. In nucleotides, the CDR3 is TGTGCCAACAGCTTTGACCCCACCGGGGATACGCAGTATTTT. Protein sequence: CANSFDPTGDTQYF.

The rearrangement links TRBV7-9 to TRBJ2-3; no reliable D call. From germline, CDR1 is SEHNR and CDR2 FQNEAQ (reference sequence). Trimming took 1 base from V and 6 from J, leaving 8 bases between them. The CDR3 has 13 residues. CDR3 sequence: CASSLVAGDTQYF. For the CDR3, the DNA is TGTGCCAGCAGCTTAGTGGCCGGGGATACGCAGTATTTT.

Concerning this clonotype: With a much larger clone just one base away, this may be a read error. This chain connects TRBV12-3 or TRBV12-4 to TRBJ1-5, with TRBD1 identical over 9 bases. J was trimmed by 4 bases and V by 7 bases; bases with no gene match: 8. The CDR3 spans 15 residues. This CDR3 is CASKPGQGENQPQHF. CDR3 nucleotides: TGTGCCAGCAAACCGGGACAGGGTGAAAATCAGCCCCAGCATTTT.

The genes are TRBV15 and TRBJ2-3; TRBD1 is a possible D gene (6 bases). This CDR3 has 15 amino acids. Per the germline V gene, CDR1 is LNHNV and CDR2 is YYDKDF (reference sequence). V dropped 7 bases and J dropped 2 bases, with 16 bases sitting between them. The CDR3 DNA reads TGTGCCACCACGCCCGGACAGTTCCTCACAGATACGCAGTATTTT. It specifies CATTPGQFLTDTQYF.

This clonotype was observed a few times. The CDR3 loop is CASSPGVFYEQYF. The CDR3 DNA reads as TGTGCCAGCTCACCAGGGGTTTTCTACGAGCAGTACTTC. The gene calls are TRBV18 and TRBJ2-7, with D unresolved. Between the trimmed V and J ends, which lost 2 bases and 3 bases, there was a span of 8 bases. The CDR3 is made up of 13 amino acids. Per the germline V gene, CDR1 is KGHSH and CDR2 is LQKENI.

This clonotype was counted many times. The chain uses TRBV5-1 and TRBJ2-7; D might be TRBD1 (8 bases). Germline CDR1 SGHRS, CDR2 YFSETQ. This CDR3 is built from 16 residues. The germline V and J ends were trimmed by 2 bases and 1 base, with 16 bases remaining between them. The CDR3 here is CASSFERGQASYEQYF. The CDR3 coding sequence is TGCGCCAGCAGCTTCGAGCGGGGACAGGCATCCTACGAGCAGTACTTC.

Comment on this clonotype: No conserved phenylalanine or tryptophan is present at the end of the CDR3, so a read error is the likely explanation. This CDR3 reads CASSISGGSTDTQYL. CDR3 DNA sequence: TGTGCCAGTAGTATTAGCGGGGGAAGCACAGATACGCAGTATCTT. The J gene is TRBJ2-3, the V gene TRBV19; 9 bases agree with TRBD2. This CDR3 is built from 15 residues. Germline CDR1 LNHDA, CDR2 SQIVND (reference sequence). V lost 3 bases to trimming and J lost 0 bases; unmatched junction nucleotides: 1.

DNA of the CDR3: TGTGCCAGCAGTGACGCTATGGGGGGCTGGGAAAAACTGTTTTTT. This sequence encodes CASSDAMGGWEKLFF. V and J are TRBV25-1 and TRBJ1-4; TRBD1 is a possible D gene (6 bases). V was clipped by 3 bases and J by 8 bases, with 16 bases between them. The CDR3 is 15 residues long. The germline gives CDR1 MGHDK, CDR2 SYGVNS.

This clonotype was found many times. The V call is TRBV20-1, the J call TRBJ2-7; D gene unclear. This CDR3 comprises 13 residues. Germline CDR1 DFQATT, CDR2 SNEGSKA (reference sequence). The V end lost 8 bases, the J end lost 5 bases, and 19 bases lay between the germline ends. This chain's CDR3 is CSPLLWSGNEQYF. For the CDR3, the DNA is TGCAGTCCCCTTCTGTGGAGTGGAAACGAGCAGTACTTC.

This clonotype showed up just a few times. The CDR3 reads CASSIRGENTEAFF. The CDR3 nucleotides read TGTGCCAGCAGCATACGAGGGGAGAACACTGAAGCTTTCTTT. J is TRBJ1-1 and V is TRBV13; TRBD1 is a possible D gene (5 bases). The CDR3 totals 14 residues. Germline values: CDR1 PRHDT, CDR2 FYEKMQ (reference sequence). Trimming shortened V by 5 bases and J by 1 base, and 11 bases separated the two germline ends.

CDR3 amino acids: CASSLAGSGYEQYF. In DNA, the CDR3 is TGTGCCAGCAGCTTAGCCGGGAGCGGCTACGAGCAGTACTTC. V gene TRBV7-6 combines with J gene TRBJ2-7; perhaps TRBD2 as D (6 bases). The length of the CDR3 is 14 residues. The germline V and J ends were trimmed by 0 bases and 3 bases, with 9 bases remaining between them. Per the germline V gene, CDR1 is SGHVS and CDR2 is FNYEAQ.

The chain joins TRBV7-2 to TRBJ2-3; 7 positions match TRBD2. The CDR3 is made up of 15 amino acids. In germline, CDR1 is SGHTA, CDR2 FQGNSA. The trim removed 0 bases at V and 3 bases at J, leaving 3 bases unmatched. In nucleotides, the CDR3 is TGTGCCAGCAGCTTAGCAGCGGGACGAACAGATACGCAGTATTTT. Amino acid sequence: CASSLAAGRTDTQYF.

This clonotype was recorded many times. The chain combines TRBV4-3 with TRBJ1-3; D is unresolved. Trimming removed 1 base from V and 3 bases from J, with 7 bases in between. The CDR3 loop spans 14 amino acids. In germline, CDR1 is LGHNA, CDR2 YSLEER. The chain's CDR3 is CASSQVRDGNTIYF. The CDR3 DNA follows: TGCGCCAGCAGCCAAGTGAGGGATGGAAACACCATATATTTT.

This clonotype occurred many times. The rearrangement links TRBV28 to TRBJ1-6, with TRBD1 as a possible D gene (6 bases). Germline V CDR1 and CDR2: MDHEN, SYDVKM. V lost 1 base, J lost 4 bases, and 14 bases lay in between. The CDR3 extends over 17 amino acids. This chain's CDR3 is CASSLYREPSYNSPLHF. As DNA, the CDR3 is TGTGCCAGCAGTTTATACAGGGAGCCATCATATAATTCACCCCTCCACTTT. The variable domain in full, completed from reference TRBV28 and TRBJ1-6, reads DVKVTQSSRYLVKRTGEKVFLECVQDMDHENMFWYRQDPGLGLRLIYFSYDVKMKEKGDIPEGYSVSREKKERFSLILESASTNQTSMYLCASSLYREPSYNSPLHFGNGTRLTVT.

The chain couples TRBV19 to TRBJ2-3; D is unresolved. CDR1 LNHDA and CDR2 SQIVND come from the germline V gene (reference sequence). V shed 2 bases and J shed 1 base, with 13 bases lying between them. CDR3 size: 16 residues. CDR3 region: CASSIPRALGTDTQYF. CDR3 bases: TGTGCCAGTAGTATACCTCGCGCGCTGGGCACAGATACGCAGTATTTT. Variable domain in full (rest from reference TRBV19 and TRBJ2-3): DGGITQSPKYLFRKEGQNVTLSCEQNLNHDAMYWYRQDPGQGLRLIYYSQIVNDFQKGDIAEGYSVSREKKESFPLTVTSAQKNPTAFYLCASSIPRALGTDTQYFGPGTRLTVL.

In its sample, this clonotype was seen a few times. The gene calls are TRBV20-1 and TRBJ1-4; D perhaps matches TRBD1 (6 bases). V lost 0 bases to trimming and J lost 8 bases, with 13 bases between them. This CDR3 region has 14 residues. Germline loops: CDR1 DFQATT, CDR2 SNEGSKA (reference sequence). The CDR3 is CSARDFQGREKLFF. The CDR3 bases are TGCAGTGCTAGAGATTTCCAGGGGAGGGAAAAACTGTTTTTT.

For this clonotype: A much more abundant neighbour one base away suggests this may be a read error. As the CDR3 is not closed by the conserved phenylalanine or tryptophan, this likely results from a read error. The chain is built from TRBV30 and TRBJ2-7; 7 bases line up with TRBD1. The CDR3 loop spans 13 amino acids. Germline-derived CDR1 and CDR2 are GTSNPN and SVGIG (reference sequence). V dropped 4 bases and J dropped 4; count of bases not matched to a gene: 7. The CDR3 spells CAWILAGGYEQYL. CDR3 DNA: TGTGCCTGGATTTTGGCAGGGGGTTACGAGCAGTACCTC.

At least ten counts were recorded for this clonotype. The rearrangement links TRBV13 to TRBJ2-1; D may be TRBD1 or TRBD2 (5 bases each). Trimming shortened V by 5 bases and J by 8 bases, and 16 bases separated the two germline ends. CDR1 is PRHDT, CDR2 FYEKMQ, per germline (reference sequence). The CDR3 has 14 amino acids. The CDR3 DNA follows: TGTGCCAGCAGCCTGAAGATGGTGGGGGATGAGCAGTTCTTC. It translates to CASSLKMVGDEQFF.

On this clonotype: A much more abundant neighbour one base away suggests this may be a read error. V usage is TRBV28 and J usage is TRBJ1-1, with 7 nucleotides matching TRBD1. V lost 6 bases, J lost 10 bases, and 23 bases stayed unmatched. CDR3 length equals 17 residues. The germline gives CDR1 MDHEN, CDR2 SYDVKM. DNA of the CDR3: TGTGCCAGCAGCAATTCATTTGTTACCGACAGGGCAAAGAGAGCTTTCTTT. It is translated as CASSNSFVTDRAKRAFF.

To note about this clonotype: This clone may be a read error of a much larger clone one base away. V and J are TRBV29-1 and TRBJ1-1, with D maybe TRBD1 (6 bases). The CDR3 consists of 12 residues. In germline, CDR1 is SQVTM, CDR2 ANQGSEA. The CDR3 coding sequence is TGCAGCACTTGGACAGTGAACACTGGAGCTTTCTTT. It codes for CSTWTVNTGAFF.

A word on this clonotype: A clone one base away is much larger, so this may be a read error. The CDR3 is CASSLAVGVTDTQYF. CDR3 nucleotides: TGTGCCAGCAGCTTAGCAGTGGGAGTCACAGATACGCAGTATTTT. The chain recombines TRBV7-9 with TRBJ2-3; perhaps TRBD2 as D (5 bases). CDR3 length equals 15 residues. Germline assignment: CDR1 SEHNR and CDR2 FQNEAQ (reference sequence). Trimming removed 0 bases from V and 2 bases from J, with 9 bases in between. Using reference TRBV7-9 and TRBJ2-3 for the parts outside the CDR3, the full variable domain is DTGVSQNPRHKITKRGQNVTFRCDPISEHNRLYWYRQTLGQGPEFLTYFQNEAQLEKSRLLSDRFSAERPKGSFSTLEIQRTEQGDSAMYLCASSLAVGVTDTQYFGPGTRLTVL.

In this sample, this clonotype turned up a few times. CDR3 residues: CASSSWVEATGELFF. The CDR3 nucleotides are TGTGCCAGCAGCTCATGGGTCGAGGCCACCGGGGAGCTGTTTTTT. The chain uses TRBV11-2 and TRBJ2-2; no definite D call. Germline CDR1 is SGHAT and CDR2 is FQNNGV. The CDR3 runs to 15 residues. Trimming removed 4 bases at V and 4 bases at J, with 13 bases between.

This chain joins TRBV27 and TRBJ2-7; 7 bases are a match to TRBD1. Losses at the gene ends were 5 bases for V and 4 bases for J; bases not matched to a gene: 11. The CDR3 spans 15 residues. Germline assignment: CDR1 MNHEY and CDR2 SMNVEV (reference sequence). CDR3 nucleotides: TGTGCCAGCAGTCCCAGACAGGGCCAGGGGTACGAGCAGTACTTC. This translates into CASSPRQGQGYEQYF.

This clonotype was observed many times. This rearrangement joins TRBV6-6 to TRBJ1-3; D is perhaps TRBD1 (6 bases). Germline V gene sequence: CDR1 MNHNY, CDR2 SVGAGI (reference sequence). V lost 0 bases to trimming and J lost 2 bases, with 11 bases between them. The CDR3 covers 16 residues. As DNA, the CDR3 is TGTGCCAGCAGTTACTCCGTTGGGGGCGCTGGAAACACCATATATTTT. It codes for CASSYSVGGAGNTIYF.

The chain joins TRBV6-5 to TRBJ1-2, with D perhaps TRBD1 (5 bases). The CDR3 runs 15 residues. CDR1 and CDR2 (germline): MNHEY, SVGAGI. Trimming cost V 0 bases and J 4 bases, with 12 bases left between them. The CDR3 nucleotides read TGTGCCAGCAGTTACTCGACAGACGACGTCTATGGCTACACCTTC. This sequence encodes CASSYSTDDVYGYTF.

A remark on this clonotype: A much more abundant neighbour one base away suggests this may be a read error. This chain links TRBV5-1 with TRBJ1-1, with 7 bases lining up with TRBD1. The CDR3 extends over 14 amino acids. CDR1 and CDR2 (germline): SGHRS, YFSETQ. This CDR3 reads CTSSLGGQLVEAFF. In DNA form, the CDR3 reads TGCACCAGCAGCTTGGGGGGACAGTTGGTTGAAGCTTTCTTT.